Listed here is a single T cell receptor beta chain. Antigen specificity is unknown. Among the donors, all were healthy bone marrow donors. This sample was taken from a study of cytomegalovirus exposure and HLA in healthy donors. The V segment lost 4 bases and the J segment 1 base; nucleotides outside the gene matches: 7. CDR3 size: 14 residues. The germline V gene encodes CDR1 SQVTM and CDR2 ANQGSEA. The PCR ran on 60 Vbeta and 13 Jbeta primers. The data were produced by immunoSEQ multiplex PCR, yet TCRdb's version contains in-frame clones alone and is incomplete. The profile shows over 95,000 clones, about 78% of them singletons. Study outcomes and limitations: Across donors, presence/absence analyses took sequencing depth to be roughly uniform.

The genes are TRBV29-1 and TRBJ2-7; 7 bases line up with TRBD2. The clonotype was recovered from a man between 35 and 55 years old in good health and CMV-seronegative. Sequencing was done on a sample of PBMCs. CDR3 sequence (DNA): TGCAGCGTTGGCCGTAGCGGGCGTTCCTACGAGCAGTACTTC. Protein: CSVGRSGRSYEQYF.